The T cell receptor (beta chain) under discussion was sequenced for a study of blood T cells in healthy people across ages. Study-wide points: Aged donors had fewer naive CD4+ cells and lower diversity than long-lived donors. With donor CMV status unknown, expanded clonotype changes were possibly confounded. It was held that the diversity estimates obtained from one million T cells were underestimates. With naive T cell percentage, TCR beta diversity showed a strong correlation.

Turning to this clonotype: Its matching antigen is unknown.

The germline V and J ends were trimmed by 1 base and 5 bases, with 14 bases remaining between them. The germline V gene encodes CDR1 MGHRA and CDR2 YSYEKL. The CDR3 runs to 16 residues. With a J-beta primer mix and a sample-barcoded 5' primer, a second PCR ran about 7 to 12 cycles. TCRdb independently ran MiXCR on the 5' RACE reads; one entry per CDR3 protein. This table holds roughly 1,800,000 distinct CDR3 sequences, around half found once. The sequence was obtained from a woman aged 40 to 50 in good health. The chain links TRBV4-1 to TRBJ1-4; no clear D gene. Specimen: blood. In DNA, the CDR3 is TGCGCCAGCAGCCAAGGTGGTGGCAACCCAAATGAAAAACTGTTTTTT. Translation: CASSQGGGNPNEKLFF.